The clone carrying this T cell receptor beta chain has just a few counts. The antigen is undetermined. The sample is drawn from a study of naive and memory T cell subsets. Study-level results: Naive and memory subsets had different power law exponents for TCR abundance.

An equimolar mix of two oligonucleotides served as the beta constant-region primer for TRBC1 and TRBC2. TCRdb re-called the UMI-ligation and nested PCR reads through MiXCR, storing one row per CDR3 protein. The sample has roughly 91,000 distinct CDR3 sequences; over 10% are singletons. This CDR3 contains 15 residues. V shed 5 bases and J 5 bases; nucleotides not matched to a gene: 8. The germline V gene encodes CDR1 SEHNR and CDR2 FQNEAQ (reference sequence). CD8 T cells were positively selected from what remained after CD4 positive selection. The sequenced sample consisted of central memory CD4+ T cells from blood. This receptor was identified in a human donor in good health. This chain links TRBV7-9 with TRBJ2-5; 10 nucleotides agree with TRBD1. In DNA, the CDR3 is TGTGCCAGCAGCGGCGCCGGGACAGGGGTGGAGACCCAGTACTTC. This translates into CASSGAGTGVETQYF.